The 30 T cell receptor beta chains below were found in one sample sequenced in a study of cytomegalovirus exposure and HLA in healthy donors. PCR primers comprised 60 Vbeta and 13 Jbeta primers. Data came from immunoSEQ multiplex PCR; TCRdb stores just in-frame clones and leaves some out. The table records some 180,000 clones, about 85% of them present only once. The sequenced sample consisted of PBMCs. All receptors derive from a girl under 18 in good health and CMV-seropositive.

The chain employs TRBV6-6 and TRBJ2-1, with no clear D. The CDR3 consists of 14 residues. Germline CDR1 is MNHNY and CDR2 is SVGAGI (reference sequence). The V gene lost 2 bases and the J gene lost 6 bases, with 11 bases spanning the gap. CDR3: CASSYGPASNEQFF. The CDR3 region has the DNA TGTGCCAGCAGTTACGGGCCAGCATCCAATGAGCAGTTCTTC.

This clone appeared a few times. The gene calls are TRBV6-5 and TRBJ2-5, with D perhaps TRBD1 (6 bases). The V gene lost 4 bases and the J gene lost 5 bases, with 17 bases spanning the gap. The germline V gene encodes CDR1 MNHEY and CDR2 SVGAGI. CDR3 length: 15 amino acids. CDR3 coding DNA: TGTGCCAGCAGTTGGCCCGCAGGGGTCGGCGAGACCCAGTACTTC. It yields the protein CASSWPAGVGETQYF.

The chain has TRBV12-2 and TRBJ2-5; the table's D call, TRBD2, was not checked against the DNA. TRBV12-2 constitutes a pseudogene. The CDR3 sequence is 19 residues long. The CDR3 reads CASRFPGTSGTWYQETQYF. CDR3 DNA sequence: TGTGCAAGTCGCTTCCCCGGGACTAGCGGGACTTGGTACCAAGAGACCCAGTACTTC.

In this sample, this clone turned up once. This sequence joins TRBV6-5 and TRBJ1-1; D not resolved. The CDR3 covers 14 residues. Germline-derived CDR1 and CDR2 are MNHEY and SVGAGI. Trimming cost V 0 bases and J 10 bases, with 15 bases left between them. The CDR3 nucleotides are TGTGCCAGCAGTTACTCGAAACGGCTGGCGGGAGCTTTCTTT. It codes for CASSYSKRLAGAFF.

The V gene is TRBV7-3, the J gene TRBJ2-1, with 12 bases lining up with TRBD2. Germline V gene lookup returns CDR1 SGHTA and CDR2 FQGTGA. V shed 0 bases and J 0 bases; nucleotides not matched to a gene: 9. The CDR3 extends over 20 amino acids. The CDR3 region is CASSLTGLAGGPSSYNEQFF. In DNA form, the CDR3 reads TGTGCCAGCAGCTTAACGGGGCTAGCGGGAGGGCCGAGCTCCTACAATGAGCAGTTCTTC.

The rearrangement links TRBV9 to TRBJ2-3; D gene ambiguous. This CDR3 comprises 15 residues. V gave up 0 bases and J gave up 0 bases, with 8 bases separating them. Germline V gene sequence: CDR1 SGDLS, CDR2 YYNGEE. The CDR3 reads CASSVAPTSTDTQYF. CDR3 in DNA: TGTGCCAGCAGCGTAGCCCCAACTAGCACAGATACGCAGTATTTT.

The chain uses TRBV13 and TRBJ1-2, with TRBD1 matching 9 bases. V shed 3 bases, J shed 2 bases, and the junction held 7 bases outside the gene matches. Germline lookup yields CDR1 PRHDT and CDR2 FYEKMQ (reference sequence). This CDR3 spans 16 amino acids. The CDR3 DNA reads as TGTGCCAGCAGCTTTCACATGGACAGGGGCAACTATGGCTACACCTTC. Amino acid sequence: CASSFHMDRGNYGYTF. Together with reference TRBV13 and TRBJ1-2, the CDR3 gives the full variable domain: AAGVIQSPRHLIKEKRETATLKCYPIPRHDTVYWYQQGPGQDPQFLISFYEKMQSDKGSIPDRFSAQQFSDYHSELNMSSLELGDSALYFCASSFHMDRGNYGYTFGSGTRLTVV.

This sequence joins TRBV12-5 and TRBJ1-5; the D is unclear. This CDR3 is built from 11 residues. Trimming took off 6 bases at V and 4 bases at J, with 4 bases between the two ends. Germline CDR1 LGHNT, CDR2 FRNRAP. The CDR3 sequence is CASGQNQPQHF. CDR3 DNA: TGTGCTAGTGGCCAGAATCAGCCCCAGCATTTT. Together with reference TRBV12-5 and TRBJ1-5, the CDR3 gives the full variable domain: DARVTQTPRHKVTEMGQEVTMRCQPILGHNTVFWYRQTMMQGLELLAYFRNRAPLDDSGMPKDRFSAEMPDATLATLKIQPSEPRDSAVYFCASGQNQPQHFGDGTRLSIL.

This sequence joins TRBV1 and TRBJ1-3; the table's D call, TRBD1, has no DNA check behind it. TRBV1 is recorded as a pseudogene. The CDR3 covers 16 residues. The CDR3 DNA reads as TGCACCAGCAGCCACCGACAGGGAATCTCTGGAAACACCATATATTTT. It is translated as CTSSHRQGISGNTIYF.

CDR3 residues: CASSVEGYGYTF. The CDR3 DNA sequence: TGTGCCAGTAGTGTTGAGGGCTATGGCTACACCTTC. The gene calls are TRBV19 and TRBJ1-2; unclear D gene. From germline, CDR1 is LNHDA and CDR2 SQIVND (reference sequence). Trimming removed 5 bases at V and 4 bases at J, with 8 bases between. The CDR3 length is 12 residues.

This clone was seen a few times. The chain links TRBV5-1 to TRBJ2-7, with D unresolved. With 0 bases removed from V and 6 bases from J, the gap between germline ends came to 13 bases. CDR3 length: 14 amino acids. CDR1 is SGHRS and CDR2 is YFSETQ in the germline V gene. The DNA for the CDR3 is TGCGCCAGCAGCTTGGTGCTAGGAGACCTCGAGCAGTACTTC. This encodes CASSLVLGDLEQYF.

The chain couples TRBV7-8 to TRBJ2-7, with 7 positions matching TRBD1. V lost 1 base to trimming and J lost 2 bases; unmatched junction nucleotides: 11. The CDR3 consists of 17 residues. Germline CDR1 SGHVS, CDR2 FQNEAQ. The CDR3 reads CASSLGAGGFGTYEQYF. The CDR3 DNA reads TGTGCCAGCAGCTTAGGGGCAGGGGGTTTCGGAACCTACGAGCAGTACTTC. The full variable domain, its missing parts supplied by reference TRBV7-8 and TRBJ2-7, is GAGVSQSPRYKVAKRGQDVALRCDPISGHVSLFWYQQALGQGPEFLTYFQNEAQLDKSGLPSDRFFAERPEGSVSTLKIQRTQQEDSAVYLCASSLGAGGFGTYEQYFGPGTRLTVT.

V gene TRBV15 combines with J gene TRBJ2-7; 9 positions agree with TRBD1. CDR1 LNHNV and CDR2 YYDKDF come from the germline V gene (reference sequence). CDR3 length: 15 residues. The V and J ends lost 3 bases and 4 bases, in that order; junction bases with no gene match: 7. The chain's CDR3 is CATSRDTGTGYEQYF. The CDR3 DNA follows: TGTGCCACCAGCAGGGACACTGGGACAGGGTACGAGCAGTACTTC.

The rearrangement links TRBV30 to TRBJ2-1; TRBD1 aligns across 8 bases. Germline CDR1 and CDR2: GTSNPN and SVGIG (reference sequence). Trimming cost V 2 bases and J 10 bases; bases outside gene matches: 1. This CDR3 is 11 amino acids long. CDR3 residues: CAWSNRGEQFF. CDR3 DNA sequence: TGTGCCTGGAGTAACAGGGGGGAGCAGTTCTTC. Combining the CDR3 with reference TRBV30 and TRBJ2-1 gives the whole variable domain SQTIHQWPATLVQPVGSPLSLECTVEGTSNPNLYWYRQAAGRGLQLLFYSVGIGQISSEVPQNLSASRPQDRQFILSSKKLLLSDSGFYLCAWSNRGEQFFGPGTRLTVL.

The chain is built from TRBV19 and TRBJ1-5; weak D call: TRBD1 (6 bases). CDR3 length: 15 residues. V was shortened by 0 bases and J by 7 bases, with 13 bases between the two germline ends. In germline, CDR1 is LNHDA, CDR2 SQIVND (reference sequence). Written as DNA, the CDR3 is TGTGCCAGTAGTATAGATTCCCAACAGGGACAGCCCCAGCATTTT. Its protein is CASSIDSQQGQPQHF.

The chain uses TRBV4-1 and TRBJ2-7; TRBD2 aligns across 10 bases. Germline-derived CDR1 and CDR2 are MGHRA and YSYEKL. There are 14 residues in the CDR3. V lost 5 bases, J lost 5 bases, and 6 bases stayed unmatched. CDR3 nucleotide sequence: TGCGCCAGCAGCAAGGGACTAGCGTCGGACGAGCAGTACTTC. This sequence encodes CASSKGLASDEQYF.

The chain links TRBV27 to TRBJ1-2; no clear D. The V gene's germline CDR1 is MNHEY and CDR2 SMNVEV (reference sequence). The CDR3 contains 14 residues. V lost 1 base and J 6 bases, leaving 12 bases between the germline ends. CDR3 DNA: TGTGCCAGCAGTTTATACGGGTTTGAGGATGGCTACACCTTC. Translated: CASSLYGFEDGYTF.

This chain connects TRBV10-2 to TRBJ1-6; TRBD1 matches at 8 bases. The germline V gene has CDR1 WSHSY and CDR2 SAAADI. The CDR3 has 14 residues. V shed 3 bases, J shed 10 bases, and the junction held 5 bases outside the gene matches. CDR3: CASSEQGGISPLHF. The CDR3 nucleotides are TGCGCCAGCAGTGAACAGGGGGGGATATCACCCCTCCACTTT.

V usage is TRBV21-1 and J usage is TRBJ2-3; the D segment call TRBD2 is taken from the table without a DNA check. TRBV21-1 is given as a pseudogene. The CDR3 extends over 21 amino acids. Written as DNA, the CDR3 is TGTGCCAGCAGGCCCGACCAAGATTACGGCGGGAGGGTTGTGGGCACAGATACGCAGTATTTT. Protein: CASRPDQDYGGRVVGTDTQYF.

The chain uses TRBV6-1 and TRBJ1-1, with D possibly being TRBD1 (5 bases). Trimming removed 8 bases from V and 7 bases from J, with 11 bases in between. CDR3 length: 11 residues. Germline CDR1 and CDR2: MNHNS and SASEGT. The CDR3 protein is CASETAGEAFF. Here the CDR3 DNA reads TGTGCCAGCGAGACAGCTGGTGAAGCTTTCTTT.

V is TRBV5-1 and J is TRBJ2-2; TRBD1 aligns across 7 bases. The CDR3 extends over 15 amino acids. The germline gives CDR1 SGHRS, CDR2 YFSETQ. Unmatched junction bases numbered 3, after V lost 3 bases and J lost 1 base. The DNA for the CDR3 is TGCGCCAGCAGCTACGGGACAGTGAACACCGGGGAGCTGTTTTTT. Translated, it gives CASSYGTVNTGELFF.

The chain is built from TRBV6-4 and TRBJ1-1; D ambiguous. From germline, CDR1 is MRHNA and CDR2 SNTAGT. The CDR3 is 15 amino acids. The V and J ends lost 4 bases and 3 bases respectively, with 15 bases between them. This CDR3 is CASSVSPGVYTEAFF. In DNA, the CDR3 is TGTGCCAGCAGTGTGTCACCCGGGGTTTACACTGAAGCTTTCTTT.

In this sample, this clone turned up a few times. This chain links TRBV6-5 with TRBJ1-1; D unclear. This CDR3 spans 14 amino acids. Trimming stripped 6 bases from V and 8 bases from J, with 19 bases between. Germline V lookup: CDR1 MNHEY, CDR2 SVGAGI. The DNA for the CDR3 is TGTGCCAGCAGACCTTCCACACGGATGGGCGAAGCTTTCTTT. Its translation is CASRPSTRMGEAFF.

As for this clone: This sample includes further DNA sequences coding for the same CDR3. CDR3 amino acids: CASSYSGLAAYEQYF. The DNA for the CDR3 is TGTGCCAGCAGTTATTCGGGACTAGCGGCCTACGAGCAGTACTTC. The rearrangement joins TRBV6-5 to TRBJ2-7; 11 bases fit TRBD2. V shed 3 bases and J 2 bases; nucleotides not matched to a gene: 3. Germline assignment: CDR1 MNHEY and CDR2 SVGAGI. This CDR3 comprises 15 residues.

This clone was found a few times. V gene TRBV27 combines with J gene TRBJ2-7; a weak D match, TRBD2 (5 bases). The CDR3 spans 15 residues. Trimming left V 8 bases short and J 4 bases short, with 21 bases between. Germline V lookup: CDR1 MNHEY, CDR2 SMNVEV (reference sequence). CDR3 sequence (DNA): TGTGCCAGCTCCCCTGGTCTAGCCCCCTCTTACGAGCAGTACTTC. It encodes CASSPGLAPSYEQYF.

The chain joins TRBV5-1 to TRBJ1-1; TRBD1 matches at 7 bases. Per the germline V gene, CDR1 is SGHRS and CDR2 is YFSETQ. The CDR3 runs to 16 residues. The junction had 10 bases not matched to a gene; V was cut back by 1 base and J by 4 bases. The CDR3 DNA follows: TGCGCCAGCAGCTTGAGGCAGGGGGTCCGTGGCACTGAAGCTTTCTTT. Translated: CASSLRQGVRGTEAFF.

The chain recombines TRBV28 with TRBJ1-2; the D gene is possibly TRBD1 (6 bases). Trimming took off 10 bases at V and 0 bases at J, with 15 bases between the two ends. Germline CDR1 reads MDHEN; CDR2 reads SYDVKM. The CDR3 contains 14 residues. The CDR3 DNA reads as TGTGCCACCTTGAGGGGGGGTACTAACTATGGCTACACCTTC. It codes for CATLRGGTNYGYTF.

The rearrangement links TRBV28 to TRBJ2-7; 9 nucleotides align to TRBD2. The ends lost 3 bases at V and 3 bases at J; junction bases unmatched: 6. This CDR3 contains 15 residues. Germline V lookup: CDR1 MDHEN, CDR2 SYDVKM. DNA of the CDR3: TGTGCCAGCAGTTTCTCCGGACTAGCGAGCTACGAGCAGTACTTC. This sequence encodes CASSFSGLASYEQYF.

This chain links TRBV5-1 with TRBJ1-1, with TRBD1 matching over 7 bases. The CDR3 extends over 14 amino acids. V lost 4 bases and J lost 0; bases outside the gene matches: 3. Germline assignment: CDR1 SGHRS and CDR2 YFSETQ. The CDR3 here is CASSVTGMNTEAFF. Written as DNA, the CDR3 is TGCGCCAGCAGCGTGACAGGGATGAACACTGAAGCTTTCTTT.

This rearrangement joins TRBV27 to TRBJ2-5, with 8 bases identical to TRBD2. V dropped 5 bases and J dropped 4; count of bases not matched to a gene: 6. The CDR3 totals 14 residues. The V gene's germline CDR1 is MNHEY and CDR2 SMNVEV (reference sequence). CDR3 protein: CASSRSGRGETQYF. CDR3 sequence (DNA): TGTGCCAGCAGTCGCAGCGGGAGAGGAGAGACCCAGTACTTC.